The next 16 T cell receptor beta chains were all read from a single sample in a study of T-cell memory formation after mild COVID-19. TCRdb re-called the 5' RACE reads with MiXCR, one entry per CDR3 protein. The repertoire holds some 100,000 distinct CDR3 sequences, approximately 10% seen once, with approximately 39% in the top ten. The specimen sequenced was PBMCs or a T cell subset sorted from them (not recorded which). All receptors derive from a man aged 18-30 years who had mild COVID-19 (a few samples of this study predate the infection). Cell type and time point are not known.

This clonotype has just a few counts. The chain employs TRBV6-5 and TRBJ1-2; TRBD1 matches at 9 bases. J gave up 8 bases and V 8 bases, and 3 bases lay outside the gene matches. Per the germline V gene, CDR1 is MNHEY and CDR2 is SVGAGI. CDR3 size: 11 residues. CDR3 in amino acids: CASGDRAGYTF. The CDR3 DNA sequence: TGTGCCAGCGGGGACAGGGCCGGCTACACCTTC.

This clonotype occurred many times. V usage is TRBV7-9 and J usage is TRBJ2-1; no clear D gene. CDR1 SEHNR and CDR2 FQNEAQ come from the germline V gene (reference sequence). CDR3 length: 16 amino acids. V was trimmed by 5 bases and J by 8 bases, leaving 22 bases between them. In DNA form, the CDR3 reads TGTGCCAGCAGCCCAAGTCTTGGTGGTTCTCTAGATGAGCAGTTCTTC. This codes for CASSPSLGGSLDEQFF.

This chain connects TRBV20-1 to TRBJ2-7, with 11 bases that match TRBD1. The CDR3 is made up of 14 amino acids. V trimming: 6 bases; J trimming: 4 bases; junction bases outside the gene matches: 8. Germline V CDR1 and CDR2: DFQATT, SNEGSKA (reference sequence). The CDR3 bases are TGCAGTGCGCTGAACCGGGACAGGGGGTACGAGCAGTACGTC. As protein: CSALNRDRGYEQYV.

This clonotype showed up just a few times. This rearrangement joins TRBV3-1 to TRBJ1-1; possible D gene TRBD1, 5 bases. From germline, CDR1 is LGHDT and CDR2 YNNKEL (reference sequence). Trimming took off 3 bases at V and 0 bases at J, with 11 bases between the two ends. CDR3 length equals 15 residues. CDR3 sequence: CASSHTGLMNTEAFF. CDR3 nucleotides: TGTGCCAGCAGCCATACGGGGCTAATGAACACTGAAGCTTTCTTT.

The chain has TRBV6-1 and TRBJ2-5; 11 positions match TRBD2. V lost 1 base, J lost 4 bases, and 5 bases stayed unmatched. Germline V gene data show CDR1 as MNHNS and CDR2 as SASEGT. The CDR3 runs to 16 residues. Written as DNA, the CDR3 is TGTGCCAGCAGTGAAGGGACTAGCGGGTACCTAGAGACCCAGTACTTC. It codes for CASSEGTSGYLETQYF.

This chain uses TRBV5-6 with TRBJ2-7, with TRBD2 as a possible D gene (7 bases). Trimming removed 3 bases from V and 0 bases from J, with 13 bases in between. There are 15 residues in the CDR3. Germline loops: CDR1 SGHDT, CDR2 YYEEEE. CDR3 loop: CASSWGGYSSYEQYF. As DNA, the CDR3 is TGTGCCAGCAGCTGGGGGGGCTACTCCTCCTACGAGCAGTACTTC.

Many counts were recorded for this clonotype. This rearrangement joins TRBV20-1 to TRBJ2-1; no definite D call. V was trimmed by 6 bases and J by 0 bases, leaving 15 bases between them. Germline lookup yields CDR1 DFQATT and CDR2 SNEGSKA (reference sequence). CDR3 size: 15 residues. The CDR3 loop reads CSAGNQMSSYNEQFF. The CDR3, as DNA: TGCAGTGCCGGAAACCAAATGAGCTCCTACAATGAGCAGTTCTTC.

This clonotype was detected a few times. V and J are TRBV20-1 and TRBJ2-7; no reliable D call. The germline V gene encodes CDR1 DFQATT and CDR2 SNEGSKA (reference sequence). The CDR3 has 15 amino acids. V dropped 0 bases and J dropped 7 bases, with 19 bases sitting between them. CDR3 coding DNA: TGCAGTGCTAGAGATGTTACTTCCCCCATCAGGGAGCAGTACTTC. It yields the protein CSARDVTSPIREQYF.

This clonotype has more than one count but fewer than ten. J is TRBJ1-5 and V is TRBV28, with D tentatively TRBD1 (5 bases). V lost 0 bases, J lost 6 bases, and 12 bases lay in between. Germline values: CDR1 MDHEN, CDR2 SYDVKM. CDR3 size: 15 residues. Here the CDR3 reads CASSLWSRQGQPQHF. The CDR3 region has the DNA TGTGCCAGCAGTTTATGGTCCAGGCAGGGTCAGCCCCAGCATTTT.

The table lists this clonotype with a few counts. The rearrangement uses TRBV7-9 and TRBJ1-6; 10 bases fit TRBD1. Trimming at V came to 3 bases and at J to 9 bases, leaving 5 bases not matched to a gene. This CDR3 contains 15 residues. Germline V CDR1 and CDR2: SEHNR, FQNEAQ (reference sequence). CDR3 sequence (DNA): TGTGCCAGCAGCTTCTACGGACAGGGGGTTTCACCCCTCCACTTT. This encodes CASSFYGQGVSPLHF.

This clonotype has at least ten counts. The CDR3, as DNA: TGTGCCAGCAGGGATTGGCGGGGGGTCTACAATGAGCAGTTCTTC. Its protein is CASRDWRGVYNEQFF. The chain has TRBV27 and TRBJ2-1, with TRBD2 identical over 8 bases. J was trimmed by 3 bases and V by 6 bases; bases with no gene match: 7. CDR3 length: 15 residues. Germline V lookup: CDR1 MNHEY, CDR2 SMNVEV (reference sequence).

This chain connects TRBV5-1 to TRBJ2-6; D is unclear. Trimming took 4 bases from V and 1 from J, leaving 24 bases between them. The CDR3 is made up of 20 amino acids. In germline, CDR1 is SGHRS, CDR2 YFSETQ. Here the CDR3 reads CASSQKGGRSISSGANVLTF. The CDR3 DNA follows: TGCGCCAGCAGCCAAAAAGGTGGAAGGAGTATTTCATCTGGGGCCAACGTCCTGACTTTC.

The chain links TRBV7-2 to TRBJ1-5; TRBD1 is a possible D gene (5 bases). CDR3 length equals 13 residues. Germline CDR1 and CDR2: SGHTA and FQGNSA. The V end was cut by 7 bases, the J end by 7 bases, with 14 bases between. As DNA, the CDR3 is TGTGCCAGCACCGAAGCAGGGTCCCAGCCCCAGCATTTT. The encoded protein is CASTEAGSQPQHF.

By share of the sample, this clonotype is medium-sized. This sequence joins TRBV29-1 and TRBJ2-3, with a tentative D call TRBD1 (6 bases). Germline assignment: CDR1 SQVTM and CDR2 ANQGSEA. Trimming stripped 0 bases from V and 6 bases from J, with 10 bases between. The CDR3 totals 13 residues. CDR3 region: CSVEDGGSDTQYF. DNA for the CDR3: TGCAGCGTTGAAGATGGGGGCTCGGATACGCAGTATTTT.

The chain employs TRBV7-2 and TRBJ1-1; D is perhaps TRBD1 (5 bases). The CDR3 runs to 13 residues. The V gene lost 0 bases and the J gene lost 3 bases, with 5 bases spanning the gap. CDR1 is SGHTA and CDR2 is FQGNSA in the germline V gene. DNA of the CDR3: TGTGCCAGCAGCTTAGCGGGGGACACTGAAGCTTTCTTT. The encoded protein is CASSLAGDTEAFF.

The chain carries TRBV7-6 and TRBJ2-3, with D perhaps given as TRBD1 or TRBD2 (5 bases each). The CDR3 spans 15 residues. The V and J ends lost 2 bases and 4 bases respectively, with 13 bases between them. From germline, CDR1 is SGHVS and CDR2 FNYEAQ. The CDR3 here is CASSLWGRGADTQYF. CDR3 DNA sequence: TGTGCCAGCAGCTTATGGGGCAGAGGGGCAGATACGCAGTATTTT.